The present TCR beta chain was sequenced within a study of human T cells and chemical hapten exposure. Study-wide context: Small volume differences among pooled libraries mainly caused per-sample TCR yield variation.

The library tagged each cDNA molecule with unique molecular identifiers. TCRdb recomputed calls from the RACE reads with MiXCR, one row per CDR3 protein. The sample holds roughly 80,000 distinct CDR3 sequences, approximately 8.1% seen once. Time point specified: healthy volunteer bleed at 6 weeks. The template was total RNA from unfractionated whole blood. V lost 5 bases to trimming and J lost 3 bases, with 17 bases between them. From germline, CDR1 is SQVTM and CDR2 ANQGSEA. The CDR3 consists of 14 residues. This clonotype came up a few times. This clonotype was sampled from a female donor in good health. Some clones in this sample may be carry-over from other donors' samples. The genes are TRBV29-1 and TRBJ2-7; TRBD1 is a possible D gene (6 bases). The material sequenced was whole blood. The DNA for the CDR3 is TGCAGCGTTCGAGTTCCAGGGGCCAACTACGAGCAGTACTTC. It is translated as CSVRVPGANYEQYF.